The 14 T cell receptor beta chains in this list originate from one sample, sequenced in a study of blood T cell repertoires in COVID-19 (dated by TCRdb to the early 2020s). Libraries were made using the immunoSEQ multiplex PCR assay. Drawn from immuneACCESS, this table holds only the in-frame rearrangements with V and J called that TCRdb kept. Clones are partly lost; checked studies trace under half to an unresolved V gene and leave the rest unexplained. The sample profile shows approximately 170,000 clones; around 90% of them were found once. The top ten clones comprise 18% of the sample. Specimen: peripheral blood. Receptors were obtained from a man in his 60s with active or convalescent COVID-19.

This clone was seen a single time. The rearrangement joins TRBV19 to TRBJ1-1; 12 bases map to TRBD1. CDR3 length equals 17 residues. Germline trimming cut 3 bases from V and 5 bases from J; bases unmatched to any gene: 10. Per the germline V gene, CDR1 is LNHDA and CDR2 is SQIVND (reference sequence). The CDR3 loop is CASSITGTGGMGTEAFF. CDR3 DNA sequence: TGTGCCAGTAGTATTACGGGGACAGGGGGCATGGGGACTGAAGCTTTCTTT.

This chain links TRBV10-3 with TRBJ1-1, with D perhaps matching TRBD1 (5 bases). Germline CDR1 is ENHRY and CDR2 is SYGVKD. The CDR3 spans 16 residues. Trimming stripped 0 bases from V and 2 bases from J, with 13 bases between. CDR3 region: CAISESTGVGNTEAFF. The CDR3 DNA follows: TGTGCCATCAGTGAGTCGACGGGGGTTGGAAACACTGAAGCTTTCTTT.

CDR3 bases: TGTGCCAGTAGTATTATCAGGGGAGAGACCCAGTACTTC. Translated: CASSIIRGETQYF. This sequence joins TRBV19 and TRBJ2-5, with a weak D call TRBD1 (6 bases). Trimming cost V 3 bases and J 4 bases, with 9 bases left between them. Germline V CDR1 and CDR2: LNHDA, SQIVND (reference sequence). The CDR3 extends over 13 amino acids.

This clone was counted between two and nine times. The chain recombines TRBV19 with TRBJ1-3; 8 nucleotides align to TRBD1. Trimming took 4 bases from V and 2 from J; bases not matched to a gene: 10. CDR1 is LNHDA and CDR2 is SQIVND in the germline V gene (reference sequence). The CDR3 is made up of 17 amino acids. CDR3: CASSTFTTGGTGNTIYF. CDR3 in DNA: TGTGCCAGTAGTACCTTCACCACAGGGGGAACTGGAAACACCATATATTTT.

The chain links TRBV11-2 to TRBJ2-5; the match to TRBD2 covers 10 bases. CDR3 length: 17 amino acids. The germline V gene has CDR1 SGHAT and CDR2 FQNNGV. V lost 0 bases and J lost 2; bases outside the gene matches: 6. The DNA of the CDR3 is TGTGCCAGCAGCTTAGACGTGAGAGCGGGAGGGCAAGAGACCCAGTACTTC. Its translation is CASSLDVRAGGQETQYF.

The chain recombines TRBV18 with TRBJ2-1, with D maybe TRBD1 (6 bases). This CDR3 has 15 residues. V was trimmed by 6 bases and J by 5 bases, leaving 17 bases between them. The V gene's germline CDR1 is KGHSH and CDR2 LQKENI. CDR3 loop: CASSPTGSRDNEQFF. CDR3 in DNA: TGTGCCAGCTCCCCAACAGGGTCCCGAGACAATGAGCAGTTCTTC.

V usage is TRBV3-1 (or the pseudogene TRBV3-2) and J usage is TRBJ1-6, with D perhaps TRBD1 (5 bases). CDR1 and CDR2 from the germline V gene are LGHDT and YNNKEL (reference sequence). The ends were cut back, 0 bases at V and 8 bases at J, with 14 bases in the middle. CDR3 length equals 16 residues. The CDR3 sequence is CASSQDRAGWDSPLHF. In DNA form, the CDR3 reads TGTGCCAGCAGCCAAGATCGGGCAGGGTGGGATTCACCCCTCCACTTT.

This clone appeared once. The chain carries TRBV5-1 and TRBJ2-1; 10 nucleotides align to TRBD2. Germline V CDR1 and CDR2: SGHRS, YFSETQ. The CDR3 covers 15 residues. J was trimmed by 4 bases and V by 4 bases; bases with no gene match: 5. The CDR3 DNA follows: TGCGCCAGCAGCGCTAGCGGGGGCACATACAATGAGCAGTTCTTC. It translates to CASSASGGTYNEQFF.

This chain connects TRBV19 to TRBJ1-5; possibly TRBD1 for D (6 bases). Germline CDR1 is LNHDA and CDR2 is SQIVND (reference sequence). The V end lost 8 bases, the J end lost 0 bases, and 11 bases lay between the germline ends. The CDR3 extends over 14 amino acids. CDR3 coding DNA: TGTGCCAGTTGGGGGGGCGTTAGCAATCAGCCCCAGCATTTT. Protein product: CASWGGVSNQPQHF.

The chain joins TRBV7-9 to TRBJ1-4; D uncertain. Per the germline V gene, CDR1 is SEHNR and CDR2 is FQNEAQ (reference sequence). V gave up 1 base and J gave up 0 bases, with 9 bases separating them. The CDR3 loop spans 16 amino acids. The CDR3 loop is CASSLEQVATNEKLFF. In DNA, the CDR3 is TGTGCCAGCAGCTTAGAACAAGTTGCAACTAATGAAAAACTGTTTTTT.

The chain has TRBV6-6 and TRBJ1-5, with D unclear. Germline lookup yields CDR1 MNHNY and CDR2 SVGAGI (reference sequence). V lost 7 bases to trimming and J lost 2 bases, with 12 bases between them. The CDR3 consists of 14 residues. This CDR3 reads CASTPDAGNQPQHF. CDR3 in DNA: TGTGCCAGCACTCCAGACGCGGGCAATCAGCCCCAGCATTTT.

This clone appeared a single time. The DNA of the CDR3 is TGTGCCAGCAGTGAAGTAGGGGTGGGGCAGCCCCAGCATTTT. The encoded protein is CASSEVGVGQPQHF. The V call is TRBV6-1, the J call TRBJ1-5; D possibly corresponds to TRBD1 (5 bases). CDR1 and CDR2 (germline): MNHNS, SASEGT. V lost 1 base and J 7 bases, leaving 11 bases between the germline ends. This CDR3 region has 14 residues.

The gene calls are TRBV2 and TRBJ1-2; D uncertain. The CDR3 has 13 residues. The germline CDR1 and CDR2 sequences are SNHLY and FYNNEI. The V gene lost 0 bases and the J gene lost 5 bases, with 7 bases spanning the gap. The CDR3 DNA follows: TGTGCCAGCAGTGAAGCGTCGCAGTATGGCTACACCTTC. It codes for CASSEASQYGYTF.

This chain uses TRBV6-5 with TRBJ2-7; TRBD2 matches at 10 bases. Germline-derived CDR1 and CDR2 are MNHEY and SVGAGI. V lost 0 bases, J lost 7 bases, and 6 bases stayed unmatched. The CDR3 totals 15 residues. CDR3 amino acids: CASSYSSGRAWEQYF. CDR3 DNA sequence: TGTGCCAGCAGTTACTCGAGCGGGAGGGCCTGGGAGCAGTACTTC.